This TCR beta chain emerged from a study of cytomegalovirus exposure and HLA in healthy donors. Broader study findings: High specificity and sensitivity for cytomegalovirus status were reported for the classifier. Associated with HLA alleles at 0.05 false discovery rate in a later analysis were over 15,000 TCR beta sequences.

About this clone itself: Antigen specificity is unknown.

Trimming took 3 bases from V and 5 from J, leaving 19 bases between them. Germline assignment: CDR1 MGHRA and CDR2 YSYEKL. This CDR3 contains 16 residues. The primer mix had 60 Vbeta and 13 Jbeta primers. Method: immunoSEQ multiplex PCR; TCRdb's copy keeps in-frame clones and lacks some. The table shows roughly 92,000 clones, with about 7.6% occurring only once. The specimen was PBMCs. The TCR was taken from a man aged 45-65 years in good health and CMV-seronegative. The chain joins TRBV4-1 to TRBJ1-1; D perhaps matches TRBD1 (6 bases). The chain's CDR3 is CASSQDSRAGWTEAFF. Here the CDR3 DNA reads TGCGCCAGCAGCCAGGACAGCAGGGCTGGGTGGACTGAAGCTTTCTTT.